The sequence of this T cell receptor (beta chain) was determined in a study of T cells in localized non-small cell lung cancer. Libraries were prepared by immunoSEQ multiplex PCR; TCRdb keeps only in-frame clonotypes and omits some of them. The table shows nearly 25,000 clones, with under 95% occurring only once. The sequencing here drew on peripheral blood, taken before any cancer treatment. This sequence was found in a man between 40 and 75 years old with stage III squamous cell lung carcinoma.

The CDR3 loop is CASSRGYFTGAYNSPLHF. The CDR3 DNA follows: TGTGCCAGCAGCCGGGGGTACTTTACAGGGGCCTATAATTCACCCCTCCACTTT. The gene calls are TRBV7-2 and TRBJ1-6; 7 positions match TRBD1. Germline V gives CDR1 SGHTA, CDR2 FQGNSA. J lost 2 bases, V lost 5 bases, and 12 bases had no gene match. The CDR3 spans 18 residues.